The entry below gives a single T cell receptor (beta chain) sequence along with its context. After removal of 6 bases from V and 8 bases from J, the junction contained 3 bases not matched to a gene. The length of the CDR3 is 12 residues. Original methodology: Amplification of reference gene primers provided the estimated nucleated cell counts. Assay: immunoSEQ multiplex PCR; the TCRdb copy retains only in-frame clones and omits some. V and J calls and clone size are those listed in that table; D and trimming were worked out from the DNA. The sample shows some 150,000 clones, roughly nine tenths of them seen only once. The data are from a study of blood T cell repertoires in COVID-19. Looking at the study overall: The United States, Italy and Spain were the sources of the acute and convalescent COVID-19 samples. In each case, the material was cDNA or gDNA derived from T cells, B-cell-depleted T cells, or PBMCs.

Sequenced sample: peripheral blood. This chain links TRBV12-3 or TRBV12-4 with TRBJ2-2; 7 nucleotides line up with TRBD2. This sequence originates from a woman in her thirties or forties with acute or convalescent COVID-19. CDR3 bases: TGTGCCAGCAGGGGGGAGGGTGGGGAGCTGTTTTTT. Its protein product is CASRGEGGELFF.